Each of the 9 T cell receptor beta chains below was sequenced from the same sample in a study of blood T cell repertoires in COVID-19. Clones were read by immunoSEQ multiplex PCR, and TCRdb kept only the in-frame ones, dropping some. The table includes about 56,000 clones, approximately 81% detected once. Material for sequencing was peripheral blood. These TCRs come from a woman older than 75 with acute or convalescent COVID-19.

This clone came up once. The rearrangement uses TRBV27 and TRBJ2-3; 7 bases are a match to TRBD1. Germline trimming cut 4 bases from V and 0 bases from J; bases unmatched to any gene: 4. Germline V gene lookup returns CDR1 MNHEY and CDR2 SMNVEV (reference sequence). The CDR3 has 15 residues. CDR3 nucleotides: TGTGCCAGCAGTTCCACAGGGGTTAGCACAGATACGCAGTATTTT. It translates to CASSSTGVSTDTQYF.

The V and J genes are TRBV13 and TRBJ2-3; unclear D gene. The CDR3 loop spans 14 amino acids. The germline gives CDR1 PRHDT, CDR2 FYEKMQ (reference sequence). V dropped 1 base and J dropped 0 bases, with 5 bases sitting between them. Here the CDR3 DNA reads TGTGCCAGCAGCTTAGAGCCTAGCACAGATACGCAGTATTTT. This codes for CASSLEPSTDTQYF.

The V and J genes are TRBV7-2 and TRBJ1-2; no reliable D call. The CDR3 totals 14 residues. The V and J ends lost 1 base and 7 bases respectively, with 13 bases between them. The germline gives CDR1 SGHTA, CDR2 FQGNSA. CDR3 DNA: TGTGCCAGCAGCTTAGGTTTTATCGTTAGTGGCTACACCTTC. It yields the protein CASSLGFIVSGYTF.

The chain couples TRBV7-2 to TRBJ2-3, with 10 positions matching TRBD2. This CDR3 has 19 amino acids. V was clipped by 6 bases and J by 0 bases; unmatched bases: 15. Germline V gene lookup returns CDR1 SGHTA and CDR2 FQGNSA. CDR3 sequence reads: CASSQLGSGGVPSTDTQYF. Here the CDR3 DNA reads TGTGCCAGCAGTCAATTGGGGAGCGGGGGGGTACCTAGCACAGATACGCAGTATTTT.

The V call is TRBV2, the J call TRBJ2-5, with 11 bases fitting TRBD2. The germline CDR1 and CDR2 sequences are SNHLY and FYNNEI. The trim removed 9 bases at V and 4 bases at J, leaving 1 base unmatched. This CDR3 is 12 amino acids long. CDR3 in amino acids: CASSGGAETQYF. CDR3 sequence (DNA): TGTGCCAGTAGCGGGGGGGCAGAGACCCAGTACTTC. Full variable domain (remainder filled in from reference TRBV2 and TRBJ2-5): EPEVTQTPSHQVTQMGQEVILRCVPISNHLYFYWYRQILGQKVEFLVSFYNNEISEKSEIFDDQFSVERPDGSNFTLKIRSTKLEDSAMYFCASSGGAETQYFGPGTRLLVL.

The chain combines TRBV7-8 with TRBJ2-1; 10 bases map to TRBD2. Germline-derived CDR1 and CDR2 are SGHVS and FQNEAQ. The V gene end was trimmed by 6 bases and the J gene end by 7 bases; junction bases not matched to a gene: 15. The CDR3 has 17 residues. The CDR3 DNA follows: TGTGCCAGCAGACCCGCTTATAGACTAGCGGGTGGAAATGAGCAGTTCTTC. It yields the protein CASRPAYRLAGGNEQFF. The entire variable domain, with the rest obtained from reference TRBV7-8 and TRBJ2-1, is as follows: GAGVSQSPRYKVAKRGQDVALRCDPISGHVSLFWYQQALGQGPEFLTYFQNEAQLDKSGLPSDRFFAERPEGSVSTLKIQRTQQEDSAVYLCASRPAYRLAGGNEQFFGPGTRLTVL.

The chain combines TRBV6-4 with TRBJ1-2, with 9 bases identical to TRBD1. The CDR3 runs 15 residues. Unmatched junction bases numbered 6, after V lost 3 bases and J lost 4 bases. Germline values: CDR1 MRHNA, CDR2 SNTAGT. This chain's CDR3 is CASSEQGAAGYGYTF. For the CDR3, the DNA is TGTGCCAGCAGTGAACAGGGGGCGGCTGGCTATGGCTACACCTTC.

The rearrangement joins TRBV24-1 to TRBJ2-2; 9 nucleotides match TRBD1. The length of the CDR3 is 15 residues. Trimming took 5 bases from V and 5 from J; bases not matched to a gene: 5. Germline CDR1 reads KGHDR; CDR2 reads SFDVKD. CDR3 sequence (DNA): TGTGCCACCAGTGGCACCGGGACAGGGACCGGGGAGCTGTTTTTT. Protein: CATSGTGTGTGELFF.

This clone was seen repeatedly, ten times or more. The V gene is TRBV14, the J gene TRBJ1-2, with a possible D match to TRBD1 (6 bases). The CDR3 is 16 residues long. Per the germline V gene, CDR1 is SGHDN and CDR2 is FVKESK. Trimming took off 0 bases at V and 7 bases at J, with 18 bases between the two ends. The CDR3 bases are TGTGCCAGCAGCCAAGATCCGGGGGGCGGGGCAGTTGGCTACACCTTC. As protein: CASSQDPGGGAVGYTF.